These T cell receptor beta chains were read from a single sample in a study of shared clonotypes between healthy human individuals. Sequenced by immunoSEQ multiplex PCR; TCRdb stores in-frame clones only, minus some. The table has fewer than 600,000 clones, 79% seen once; the top ten hold around 13%. The sample was PBMCs. These receptor sequences come from a woman between 40 and 55 years old in good health. Some clones in this sample may be carry-over from other donors' samples. Each CDR3 is given with its conserved first and last residue. The D gene is left open where the match is weak. Not all rows give a size; the values are once, few, many and, for expanded clones, a class.

abundance	j_gene	d_gene	v_gene	CDR3nt	CDR3aa
NA	TRBJ2-7	NA	TRBV7-9	TGTGCCAGCAGCTTAGTTCACGCCTACGAGCAGTACTTC	CASSLVHAYEQYF
NA	TRBJ1-2	NA	TRBV28	TGTGCCAGCAGTACGGACAACCACTATGGCTACACCTTC	CASSTDNHYGYTF
NA	TRBJ1-1	NA	TRBV5-1	TGCGCCAGCACCCTCGGGGGACGGTCGAACACCGAAGCTTTCTTT	CASTLGGRSNTEAFF
NA	TRBJ2-6	NA	TRBV5-1	TGCGCCAGCAGCCAACACCACTCTGGGGCCAACGTCCTGACTTTC	CASSQHHSGANVLTF
once	TRBJ2-7	TRBD1	TRBV6-5	TGTGCCAGCAGTTACTGGACAGGGAGACTCCACTTC	CASSYWTGRLHF
NA	TRBJ1-4	NA	TRBV7-8	TGTGCCAGCAGCTTGGTGGTAGGGTTTGGTGAAAAACTGTTTTTT	CASSLVVGFGEKLFF
NA	TRBJ2-5	TRBD2	TRBV6-6	TGTGCCAGCACCCCTAGCGAGTCAGCGGGAGTGTGGACCCAGTACTTC	CASTPSESAGVWTQYF
NA	TRBJ2-2	TRBD2	TRBV27	TGTGCCAGCAGTTTCAGACTAGCGGGAGGAACCGGGGAGCTGTTTTTT	CASSFRLAGGTGELFF
once	TRBJ1-2	TRBD1	TRBV18	TGTGCCAGCTCACCACCGAACAGGGGTTATGGCTACACCTTC	CASSPPNRGYGYTF
NA	TRBJ2-7	TRBD2	TRBV30	TGTGCCTGGACCGGGCTGGGCGGGAGGGCCGGCGAGCAGTACTTC	CAWTGLGGRAGEQYF
NA	TRBJ1-1	TRBD1	TRBV7-8	TGTGCCAGCAGCTCCCCCGGGGACAGACCGAACACTGAAGCTTTCTTT	CASSSPGDRPNTEAFF
few	TRBJ1-2	TRBD1	TRBV20-1	TGCAGTGCCGACAGGGTGTGGGGCTACACCTTC	CSADRVWGYTF
NA	TRBJ2-3	TRBD1	TRBV19	TGTGCCAGTAGTAGAAGACAGGGGGCAGATACGCAGTATTTT	CASSRRQGADTQYF
NA	TRBJ2-5	TRBD2	TRBV27	TGTGCCAGCAGTCGGACTAGCGGGATAGAGACCCAGTACTTC	CASSRTSGIETQYF
NA	TRBJ2-7	NA	TRBV29-1	TGCAGCGTCCTCAAAATGGGCGAGCAGTACTTC	CSVLKMGEQYF